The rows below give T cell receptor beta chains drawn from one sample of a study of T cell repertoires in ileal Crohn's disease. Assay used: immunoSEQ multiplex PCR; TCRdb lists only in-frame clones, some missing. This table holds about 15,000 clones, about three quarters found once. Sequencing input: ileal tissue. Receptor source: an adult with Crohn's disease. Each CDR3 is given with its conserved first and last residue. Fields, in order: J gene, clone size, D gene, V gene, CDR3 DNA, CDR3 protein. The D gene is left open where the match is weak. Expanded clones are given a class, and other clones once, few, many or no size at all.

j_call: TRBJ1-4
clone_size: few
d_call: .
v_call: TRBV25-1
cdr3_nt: TGTGCCAGCAGTGAAGAGGGGTGGACAACTAATGAAAAACTGTTTTTT
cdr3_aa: CASSEEGWTTNEKLFF

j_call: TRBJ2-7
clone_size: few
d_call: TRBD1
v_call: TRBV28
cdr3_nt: TGTGCCAGCTCTAGTGCAGCAGGGGGACAAGGCTACGAGCAGTACTTC
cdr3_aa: CASSSAAGGQGYEQYF

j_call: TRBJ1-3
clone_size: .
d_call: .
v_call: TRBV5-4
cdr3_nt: TGTGCCAGCAGCTTCTGGGGGACTGGAAACACCATATATTTT
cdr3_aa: CASSFWGTGNTIYF

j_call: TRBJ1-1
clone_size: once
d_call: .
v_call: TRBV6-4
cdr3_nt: TGTGCCAGCCCCACTGAAGCTTTCTTT
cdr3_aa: CASPTEAFF

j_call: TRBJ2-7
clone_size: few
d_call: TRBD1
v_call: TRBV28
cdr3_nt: TGTGCCAGCAGCGTAGAGGGACAGGGAATTTACGAGCAGTACTTC
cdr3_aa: CASSVEGQGIYEQYF

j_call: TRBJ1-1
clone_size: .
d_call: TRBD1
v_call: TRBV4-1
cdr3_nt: TGCGCCAGCAGTAACCGGGACAGGAACACTGAAGCTTTCTTT
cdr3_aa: CASSNRDRNTEAFF

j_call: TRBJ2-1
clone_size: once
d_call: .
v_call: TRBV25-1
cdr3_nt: TGTGCCAGCAGTGGTATTAGCGGACTCCACTACAATGAGCAGTTCTTC
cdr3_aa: CASSGISGLHYNEQFF

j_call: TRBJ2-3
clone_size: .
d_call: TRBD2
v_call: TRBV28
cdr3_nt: TGTGCCAGCAGTTTGGCAGCGGGACCTCCGGATACGCAGTATTTT
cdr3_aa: CASSLAAGPPDTQYF

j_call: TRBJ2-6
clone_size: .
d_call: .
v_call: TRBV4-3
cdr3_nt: TGCGCCAGCAGCCAAGGGGGGTCTGGGGCCAACGTCCTGACTTTC
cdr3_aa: CASSQGGSGANVLTF

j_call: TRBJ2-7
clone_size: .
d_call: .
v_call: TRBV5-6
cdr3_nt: TGTGCCAGCAGCCCAGCCCCCTCCTACGAGCAGTACTTC
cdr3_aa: CASSPAPSYEQYF

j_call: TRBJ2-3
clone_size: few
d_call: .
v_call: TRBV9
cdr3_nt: TGTGCCAGCAGCGCCGGGACCCCAGGGGATACGCAGTATTTT
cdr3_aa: CASSAGTPGDTQYF

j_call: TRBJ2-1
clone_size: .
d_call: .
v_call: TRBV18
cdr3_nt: TGTGCCAGCTCGCAAGGCCCGGTTTGGGGCGGGAACAATGAGCAGTTCTTC
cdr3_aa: CASSQGPVWGGNNEQFF

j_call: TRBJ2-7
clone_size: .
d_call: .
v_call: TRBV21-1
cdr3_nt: TGTGCCAGCACCAAGAGCACTAGCGGGAGAAGGTTCTACGAGCAGTACTTC
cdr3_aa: CASTKSTSGRRFYEQYF

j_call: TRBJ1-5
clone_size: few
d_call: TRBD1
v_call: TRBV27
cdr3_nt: TGTGCCAGCAGTAAAAGGACAGGCCTGGGGAATCAGCCCCAGCATTTT
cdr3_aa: CASSKRTGLGNQPQHF

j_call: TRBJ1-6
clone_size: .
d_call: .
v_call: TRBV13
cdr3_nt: TGTGCCAGCAGCTTAGGGCTTGGAAATAATTCACCCCTCCACTTT
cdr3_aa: CASSLGLGNNSPLHF